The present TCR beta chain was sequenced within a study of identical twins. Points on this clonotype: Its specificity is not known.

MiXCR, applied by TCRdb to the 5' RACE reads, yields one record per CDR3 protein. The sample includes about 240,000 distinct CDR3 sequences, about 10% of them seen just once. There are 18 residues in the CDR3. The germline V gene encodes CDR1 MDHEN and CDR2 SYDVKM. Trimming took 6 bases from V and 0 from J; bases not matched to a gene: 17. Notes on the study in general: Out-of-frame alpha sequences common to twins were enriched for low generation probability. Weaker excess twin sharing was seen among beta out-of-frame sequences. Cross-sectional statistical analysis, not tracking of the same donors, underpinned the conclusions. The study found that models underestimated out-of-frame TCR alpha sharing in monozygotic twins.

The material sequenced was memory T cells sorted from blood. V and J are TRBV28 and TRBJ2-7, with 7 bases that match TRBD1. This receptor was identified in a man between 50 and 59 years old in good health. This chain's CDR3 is CASSPLLWDSPFSYEQYF. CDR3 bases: TGTGCCAGCAGCCCTCTCCTATGGGACAGCCCTTTCTCCTACGAGCAGTACTTC.